This TCR beta chain was recorded in a study of T cell changes during pregnancy in multiple sclerosis. Clones were sequenced by immunoSEQ multiplex PCR, and TCRdb holds only the in-frame ones, with some missing. The data show about 79,000 clones, 80% to 95% seen once. This receptor was obtained from a female donor in good health, enrolled as a control in a pregnancy study. Sequencing was performed on peripheral blood, taken in the second trimester of pregnancy.

The CDR3 nucleotides are TGTGCCAGCAGTGGGGGGGATCAGCCCCAGCATTTT. Its protein product is CASSGGDQPQHF. V and J are TRBV6-1 and TRBJ1-5; possible D gene TRBD1, 5 bases. Trimming stripped 4 bases from V and 5 bases from J, with 6 bases between. Germline-derived CDR1 and CDR2 are MNHNS and SASEGT. The CDR3 runs 12 residues.